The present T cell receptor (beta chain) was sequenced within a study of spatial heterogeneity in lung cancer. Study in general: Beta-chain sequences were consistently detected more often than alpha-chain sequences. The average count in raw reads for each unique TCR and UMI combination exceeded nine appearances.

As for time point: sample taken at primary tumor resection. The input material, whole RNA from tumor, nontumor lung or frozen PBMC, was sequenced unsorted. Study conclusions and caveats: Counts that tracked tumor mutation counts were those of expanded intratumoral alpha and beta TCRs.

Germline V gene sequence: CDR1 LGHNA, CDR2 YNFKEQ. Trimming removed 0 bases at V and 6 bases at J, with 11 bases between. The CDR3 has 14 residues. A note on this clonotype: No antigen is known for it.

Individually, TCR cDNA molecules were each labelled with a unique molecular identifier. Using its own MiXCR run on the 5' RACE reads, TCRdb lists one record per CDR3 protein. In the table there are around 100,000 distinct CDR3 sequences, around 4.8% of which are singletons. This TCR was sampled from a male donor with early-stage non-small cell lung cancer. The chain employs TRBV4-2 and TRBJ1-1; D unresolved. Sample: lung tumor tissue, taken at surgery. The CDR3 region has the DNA TGTGCCAGCAGCCAAGACACAGATAGGTCTGAAGCTTTCTTT. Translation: CASSQDTDRSEAFF.